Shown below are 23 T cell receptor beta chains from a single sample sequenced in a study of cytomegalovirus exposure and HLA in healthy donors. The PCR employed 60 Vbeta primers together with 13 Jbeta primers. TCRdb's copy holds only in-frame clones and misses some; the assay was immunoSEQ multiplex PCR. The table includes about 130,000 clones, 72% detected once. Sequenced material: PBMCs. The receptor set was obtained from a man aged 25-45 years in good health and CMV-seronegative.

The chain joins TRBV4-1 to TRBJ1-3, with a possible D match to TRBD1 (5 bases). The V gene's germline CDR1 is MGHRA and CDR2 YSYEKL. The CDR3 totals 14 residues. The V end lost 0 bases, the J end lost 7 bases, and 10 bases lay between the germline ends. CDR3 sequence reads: CASSQDRVGNTIYF. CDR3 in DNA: TGCGCCAGCAGCCAAGACAGGGTTGGGAACACCATATATTTT.

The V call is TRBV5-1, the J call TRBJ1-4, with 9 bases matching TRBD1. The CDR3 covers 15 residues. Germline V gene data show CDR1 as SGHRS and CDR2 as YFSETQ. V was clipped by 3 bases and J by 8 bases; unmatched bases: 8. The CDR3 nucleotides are TGCGCCAGCAGCTCAACCGGGACAGGGCTCGAAAAACTGTTTTTT. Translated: CASSSTGTGLEKLFF.

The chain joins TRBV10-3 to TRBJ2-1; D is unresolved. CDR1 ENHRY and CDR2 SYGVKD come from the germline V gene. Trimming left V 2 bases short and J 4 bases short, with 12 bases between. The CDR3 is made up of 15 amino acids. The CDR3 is CAISERQVGYNEQFF. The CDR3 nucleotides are TGTGCCATCAGTGAGAGGCAGGTCGGATACAATGAGCAGTTCTTC.

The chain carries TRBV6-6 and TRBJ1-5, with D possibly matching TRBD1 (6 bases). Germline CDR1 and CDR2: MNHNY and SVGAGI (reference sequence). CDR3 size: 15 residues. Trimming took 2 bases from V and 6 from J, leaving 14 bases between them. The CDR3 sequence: CASSYPTGQGQPQHF. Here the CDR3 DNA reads TGTGCCAGCAGTTACCCTACAGGGCAGGGTCAGCCCCAGCATTTT.

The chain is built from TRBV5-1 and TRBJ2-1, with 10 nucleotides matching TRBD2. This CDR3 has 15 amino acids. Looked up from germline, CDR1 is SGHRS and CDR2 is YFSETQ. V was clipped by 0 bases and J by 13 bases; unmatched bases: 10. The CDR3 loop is CASSLASGGPRVQFF. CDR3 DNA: TGCGCCAGCAGCTTGGCTAGCGGGGGCCCCCGGGTTCAGTTCTTC.

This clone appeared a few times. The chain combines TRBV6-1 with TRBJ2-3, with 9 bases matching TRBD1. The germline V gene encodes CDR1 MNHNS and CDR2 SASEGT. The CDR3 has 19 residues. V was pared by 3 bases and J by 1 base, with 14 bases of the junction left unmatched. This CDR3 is CASSDAPGQGWLGTDTQYF. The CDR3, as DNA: TGTGCCAGCAGTGATGCCCCGGGACAGGGATGGTTAGGCACAGATACGCAGTATTTT.

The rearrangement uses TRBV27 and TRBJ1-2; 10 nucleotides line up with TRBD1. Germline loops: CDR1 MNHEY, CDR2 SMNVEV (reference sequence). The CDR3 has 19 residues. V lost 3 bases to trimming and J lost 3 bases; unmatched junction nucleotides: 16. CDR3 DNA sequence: TGTGCCAGCAGTTTGAATCCCTTCCGGGGACAGGGGATGCACTATGGCTACACCTTC. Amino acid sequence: CASSLNPFRGQGMHYGYTF.

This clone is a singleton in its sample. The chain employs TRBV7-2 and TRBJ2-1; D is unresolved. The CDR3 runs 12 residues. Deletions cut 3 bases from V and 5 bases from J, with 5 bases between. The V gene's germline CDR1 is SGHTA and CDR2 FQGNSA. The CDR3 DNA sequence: TGTGCCAGCAGCTTTCAAAACAATGAGCAGTTCTTC. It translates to CASSFQNNEQFF.

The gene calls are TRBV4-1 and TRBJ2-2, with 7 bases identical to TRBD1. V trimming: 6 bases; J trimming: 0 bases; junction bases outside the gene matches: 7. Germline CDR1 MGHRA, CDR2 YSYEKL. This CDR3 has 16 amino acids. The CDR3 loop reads CASSPTDRTNTGELFF. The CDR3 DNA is TGCGCCAGCAGTCCTACGGACAGGACGAACACCGGGGAGCTGTTTTTT.

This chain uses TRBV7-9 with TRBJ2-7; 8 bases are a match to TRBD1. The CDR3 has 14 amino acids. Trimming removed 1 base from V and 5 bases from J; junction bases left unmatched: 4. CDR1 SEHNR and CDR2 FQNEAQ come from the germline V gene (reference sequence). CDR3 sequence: CASSLVDRGHEQYF. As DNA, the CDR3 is TGTGCCAGCAGCTTAGTTGACAGGGGCCACGAGCAGTACTTC.

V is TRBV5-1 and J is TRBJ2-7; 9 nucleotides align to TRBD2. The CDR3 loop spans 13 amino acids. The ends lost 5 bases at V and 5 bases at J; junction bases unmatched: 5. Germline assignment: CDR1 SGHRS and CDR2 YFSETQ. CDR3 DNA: TGCGCCAGCAGGGCTAGCGGGGACCACGAGCAGTACTTC. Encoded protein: CASRASGDHEQYF.

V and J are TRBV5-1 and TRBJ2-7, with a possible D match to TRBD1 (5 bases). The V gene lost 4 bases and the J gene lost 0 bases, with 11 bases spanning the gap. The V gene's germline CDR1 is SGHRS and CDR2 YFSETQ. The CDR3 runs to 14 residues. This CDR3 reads CASSATGFSYEQYF. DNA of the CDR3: TGCGCCAGCAGCGCAACAGGTTTCTCCTACGAGCAGTACTTC. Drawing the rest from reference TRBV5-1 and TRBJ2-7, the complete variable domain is KAGVTQTPRYLIKTRGQQVTLSCSPISGHRSVSWYQQTPGQGLQFLFEYFSETQRNKGNFPGRFSGRQFSNSRSEMNVSTLELGDSALYLCASSATGFSYEQYFGPGTRLTVT.

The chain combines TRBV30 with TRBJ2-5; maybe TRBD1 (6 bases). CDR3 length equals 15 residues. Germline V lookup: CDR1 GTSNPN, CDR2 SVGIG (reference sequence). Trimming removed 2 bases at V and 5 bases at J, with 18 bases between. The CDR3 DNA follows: TGTGCCTGGAGTCGGACAGTAACAAAGGGGGAGACCCAGTACTTC. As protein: CAWSRTVTKGETQYF.

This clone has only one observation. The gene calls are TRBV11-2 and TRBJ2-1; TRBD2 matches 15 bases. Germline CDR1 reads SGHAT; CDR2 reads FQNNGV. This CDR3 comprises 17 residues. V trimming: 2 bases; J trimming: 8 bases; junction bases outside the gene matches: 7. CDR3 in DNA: TGTGCCAGCAGCTTAAGGACTAGCGGGGGGGCTTTGGATGAGCAGTTCTTC. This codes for CASSLRTSGGALDEQFF.

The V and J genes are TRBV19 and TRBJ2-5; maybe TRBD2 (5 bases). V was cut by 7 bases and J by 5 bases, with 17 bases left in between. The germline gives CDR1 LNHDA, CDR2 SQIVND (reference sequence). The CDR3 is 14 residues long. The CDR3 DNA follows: TGTGCCAGTATCCAGGACTTCGATGGCGAGACCCAGTACTTC. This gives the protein CASIQDFDGETQYF.

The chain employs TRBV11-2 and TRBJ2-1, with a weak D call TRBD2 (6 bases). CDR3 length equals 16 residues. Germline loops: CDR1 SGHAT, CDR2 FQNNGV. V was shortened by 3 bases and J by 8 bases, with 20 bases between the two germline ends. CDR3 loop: CASSFEGLPSGDEQFF. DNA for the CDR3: TGTGCCAGCAGCTTCGAGGGACTTCCTTCGGGCGATGAGCAGTTCTTC.

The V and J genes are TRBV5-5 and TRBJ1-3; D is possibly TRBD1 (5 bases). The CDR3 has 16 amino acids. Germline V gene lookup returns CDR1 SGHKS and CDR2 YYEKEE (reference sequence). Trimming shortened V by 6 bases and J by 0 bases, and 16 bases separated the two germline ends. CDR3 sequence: CASTRDSFPSGNTIYF. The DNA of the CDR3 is TGTGCCAGCACCCGAGACAGTTTCCCCTCTGGAAACACCATATATTTT. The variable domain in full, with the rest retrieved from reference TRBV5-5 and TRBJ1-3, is DAGVTQSPTHLIKTRGQQVTLRCSPISGHKSVSWYQQVLGQGPQFIFQYYEKEERGRGNFPDRFSARQFPNYSSELNVNALLLGDSALYLCASTRDSFPSGNTIYFGEGSWLTVV.

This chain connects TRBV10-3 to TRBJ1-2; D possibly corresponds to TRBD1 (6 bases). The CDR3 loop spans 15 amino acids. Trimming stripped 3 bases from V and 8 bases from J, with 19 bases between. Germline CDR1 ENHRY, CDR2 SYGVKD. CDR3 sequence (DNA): TGTGCCATCAGTGAAGTGTCCGGGGGGGCCAAGGGCTACACCTTC. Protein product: CAISEVSGGAKGYTF.

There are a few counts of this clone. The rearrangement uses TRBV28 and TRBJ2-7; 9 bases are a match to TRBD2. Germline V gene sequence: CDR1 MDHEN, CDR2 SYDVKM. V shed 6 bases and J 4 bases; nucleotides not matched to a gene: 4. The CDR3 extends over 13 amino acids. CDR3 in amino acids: CASRLAGRYEQYF. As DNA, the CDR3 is TGTGCCAGCAGGCTAGCGGGGAGATACGAGCAGTACTTC.

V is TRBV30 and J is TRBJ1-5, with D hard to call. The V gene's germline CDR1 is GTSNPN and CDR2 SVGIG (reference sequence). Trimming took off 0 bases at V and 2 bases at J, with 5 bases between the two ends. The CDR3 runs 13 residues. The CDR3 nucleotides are TGTGCCTGGAGTGTATCGGGCAATCAGCCCCAGCATTTT. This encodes CAWSVSGNQPQHF.

CDR3 DNA: TGCAGTGCTTTAGAAGCTTTCTTT. Residues: CSALEAFF. This chain connects TRBV20-1 to TRBJ1-1; unclear D gene. This CDR3 spans 8 amino acids. V lost 5 bases, J lost 8 bases, and 3 bases lay in between. Germline lookup yields CDR1 DFQATT and CDR2 SNEGSKA (reference sequence).

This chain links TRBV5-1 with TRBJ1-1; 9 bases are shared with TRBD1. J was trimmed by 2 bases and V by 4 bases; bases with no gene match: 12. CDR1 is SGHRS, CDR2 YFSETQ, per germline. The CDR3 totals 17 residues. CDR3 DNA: TGCGCCAGCAGCCCGCTACCTAAGGGACAGGGAAACACTGAAGCTTTCTTT. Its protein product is CASSPLPKGQGNTEAFF. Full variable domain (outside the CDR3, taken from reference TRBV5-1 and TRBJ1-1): KAGVTQTPRYLIKTRGQQVTLSCSPISGHRSVSWYQQTPGQGLQFLFEYFSETQRNKGNFPGRFSGRQFSNSRSEMNVSTLELGDSALYLCASSPLPKGQGNTEAFFGQGTRLTVV.

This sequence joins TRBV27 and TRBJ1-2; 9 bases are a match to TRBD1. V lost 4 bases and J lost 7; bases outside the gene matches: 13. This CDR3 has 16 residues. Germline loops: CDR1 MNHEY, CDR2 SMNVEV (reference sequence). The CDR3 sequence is CASSWSPGTGLSGYTF. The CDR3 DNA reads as TGTGCCAGCAGTTGGAGCCCCGGGACAGGGCTTAGTGGCTACACCTTC.